A single sample is the source of the 6 T cell receptor beta chains below, sequenced in a study of blood T cell repertoires in COVID-19. The protocol was immunoSEQ multiplex PCR, while the TCRdb copy is restricted to in-frame clones and leaves out a portion. This table holds about 190,000 clones, 70% to 90% found once. The sample taken for sequencing was peripheral blood. These receptors came from a man older than 75 with COVID-19, enrolled during active disease.

The chain couples TRBV6-1 to TRBJ1-2; TRBD1 matches 9 bases. CDR1 is MNHNS and CDR2 is SASEGT in the germline V gene. The V and J ends lost 3 bases and 4 bases, in that order; junction bases with no gene match: 6. The CDR3 has 15 amino acids. The CDR3 nucleotides read TGTGCCAGCAGTGAGCGAACAGGGGGCCTCTATGGCTACACCTTC. Translated: CASSERTGGLYGYTF.

The CDR3 spells CASSPRSMNTEAFF. The CDR3 DNA reads TGTGCCAGCAGCCCCCGGAGTATGAACACTGAAGCTTTCTTT. The genes are TRBV5-6 and TRBJ1-1; D unclear. This CDR3 contains 14 residues. Germline V lookup: CDR1 SGHDT, CDR2 YYEEEE. The V end lost 4 bases, the J end lost 0 bases, and 10 bases lay between the germline ends.

V gene TRBV21-1 combines with J gene TRBJ2-7; TRBD1, the table's D call, lacks a check against the DNA. TRBV21-1 is reported as a pseudogene. This CDR3 comprises 14 residues. The CDR3 here is CASSTQGPHYEQYF. The CDR3 coding sequence is TGTGCCAGCAGCACTCAGGGGCCCCACTACGAGCAGTACTTC.

Note on this clone: This sample also contains other DNA sequences that code for the same CDR3. The chain is built from TRBV9 and TRBJ2-3; the match to TRBD2 covers 9 bases. The germline gives CDR1 SGDLS, CDR2 YYNGEE. The CDR3 loop spans 16 amino acids. Trimming at V came to 0 bases and at J to 0 bases, leaving 2 bases not matched to a gene. The CDR3 DNA follows: TGTGCCAGCAGCGTAGAACTAGCGGGTAGCACAGATACGCAGTATTTT. Its translation: CASSVELAGSTDTQYF.

The V call is TRBV4-2, the J call TRBJ1-5; D not resolved. The germline gives CDR1 LGHNA, CDR2 YNFKEQ. The CDR3 has 14 amino acids. The V gene lost 0 bases and the J gene lost 9 bases, with 12 bases spanning the gap. The CDR3 DNA is TGTGCCAGCAGCCAAGAGAGGGTAATACCGCCCCAGCATTTT. This encodes CASSQERVIPPQHF.

The chain is built from TRBV6-5 and TRBJ2-2; possibly TRBD1 for D (6 bases). V was pared by 8 bases and J by 5 bases, with 18 bases between. The germline CDR1 and CDR2 sequences are MNHEY and SVGAGI. The CDR3 is 15 residues long. The CDR3 sequence is CASRWGQLGTGELFF. The CDR3, as DNA: TGTGCCAGCCGTTGGGGGCAGTTAGGGACCGGGGAGCTGTTTTTT.